This TCR beta chain was captured by sequencing in a study of T cells in Graves' hyperthyroidism and ophthalmopathy. Study-level results: By a 13 V-J model, ophthalmopathy was set apart from stable hyperthyroidism.

This clonotype came up many times. Its antigen is unidentified. RNA transcripts served as the template for amplifying TCR beta CDR3 regions. Researchers ran a first-round RT-PCR on the TCR CDR3 using the HTBI primer set. TCRdb re-analysed the multiplex PCR reads in MiXCR, keeping a single row per CDR3 protein. Among under 350,000 distinct CDR3 sequences listed, roughly 20% were seen once. The CDR3 contains 16 residues. V lost 0 bases and J lost 2, with 11 bases in between. CDR1 and CDR2 from the germline V gene are LGHNA and YNFKEQ. The hyperthyroidism patients had all been newly diagnosed, and their disease duration was under 2 months. Their ages ranged from 18 to 65 years. On the basis of clinical symptoms, serum thyroxine and TRAb, thyroid ultrasound and orbital computed tomography, diagnoses were made.

The chain couples TRBV4-2 to TRBJ2-1, with D tentatively TRBD2 (6 bases). The sequence was obtained from a woman aged 45-65 years with Graves' hyperthyroidism. Sequencing was performed on blood. The CDR3 nucleotides read TGTGCCAGCAGCCAAGAGGAGGGGATTGCCTACAATGAGCAGTTCTTC. Amino acid sequence: CASSQEEGIAYNEQFF.